Sequencing of this T cell receptor beta chain was carried out in a study of CD8 T cells in Susac syndrome. Looking at the study overall: Treatment status at blood draw for the Susac syndrome patients was therapy-naive, corticosteroids, or intravenous immunoglobulin alone. Broader study findings: Detection of Susac-specific public clones gave around 15 in total CD8+ repertoires and about five in CD8+ TEMRA repertoires.

Looked up from germline, CDR1 is SQVTM and CDR2 is ANQGSEA. The CDR3 spans 14 residues. Trimming shortened V by 6 bases and J by 0 bases, and 15 bases separated the two germline ends. The recently defined diagnostic criteria for definite or probable disease were met by the Susac syndrome patients. With random hexamers, reverse transcription was performed on about 0.5 to 1 ug of RNA. An immunoSEQ multiplex PCR generated amplified TCR beta CDR3 products spanning 54 Vbeta and 13 Jbeta. Each CDR3 protein gets one entry after TCRdb re-called the immunoSEQ multiplex PCR reads with MiXCR. The profile covers about 100,000 distinct CDR3 sequences, with roughly 96% appearing a single time and 0.3% taken by the ten largest. Comments on this clonotype: What it binds is unknown.

The specimen sequenced was CD8+ T cells from PBMCs. The TCR sequence derives from a human donor with Susac syndrome. V is TRBV29-1 and J is TRBJ2-7; D not resolved. The CDR3 DNA is TGCAGCGTATTCCGAAGCGAGAGCTCCTACGAGCAGTACTTC. Translation: CSVFRSESSYEQYF.